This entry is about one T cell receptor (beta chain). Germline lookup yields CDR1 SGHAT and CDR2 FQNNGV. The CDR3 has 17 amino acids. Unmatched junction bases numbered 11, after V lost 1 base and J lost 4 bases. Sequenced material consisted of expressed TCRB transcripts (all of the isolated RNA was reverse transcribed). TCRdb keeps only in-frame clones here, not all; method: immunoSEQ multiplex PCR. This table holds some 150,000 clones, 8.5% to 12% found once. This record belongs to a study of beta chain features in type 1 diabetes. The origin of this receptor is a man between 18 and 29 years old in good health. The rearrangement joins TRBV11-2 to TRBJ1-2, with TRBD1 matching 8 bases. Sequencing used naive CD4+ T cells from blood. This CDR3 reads CASSLGGTGQIGYGYTF. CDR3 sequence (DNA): TGTGCCAGCAGCTTAGGTGGGACAGGTCAAATTGGCTATGGCTACACCTTC.